One sample yielded the 25 T cell receptor beta chains listed below, sequenced in a study of T cell changes during pregnancy in multiple sclerosis. Measured with immunoSEQ multiplex PCR; TCRdb has only the in-frame clones, and not every one. The sample lists 70,000 to 100,000 clones; about 94% were seen once. The sample in question was peripheral blood, obtained in the third trimester of pregnancy. These receptor sequences come from a female donor in good health, enrolled as a control in a pregnancy study.

The J gene is TRBJ1-4, the V gene TRBV18; 8 bases match TRBD1. This CDR3 comprises 16 residues. Germline CDR1 KGHSH, CDR2 LQKENI. V dropped 2 bases and J dropped 3; count of bases not matched to a gene: 5. The CDR3 DNA sequence: TGTGCCAGCTCACCAAGCTTACAGGGGGCTAATGAAAAACTGTTTTTT. It codes for CASSPSLQGANEKLFF.

The chain employs TRBV2 and TRBJ1-4; weak D call: TRBD1 (5 bases). Germline loops: CDR1 SNHLY, CDR2 FYNNEI. Trimming stripped 7 bases from V and 6 bases from J, with 15 bases between. The CDR3 has 14 residues. The CDR3: CASTGEGYYEKLFF. The CDR3 DNA reads as TGTGCCAGCACCGGGGAGGGGTATTATGAAAAACTGTTTTTT. Variable domain in full (rest from reference TRBV2 and TRBJ1-4): EPEVTQTPSHQVTQMGQEVILRCVPISNHLYFYWYRQILGQKVEFLVSFYNNEISEKSEIFDDQFSVERPDGSNFTLKIRSTKLEDSAMYFCASTGEGYYEKLFFGSGTQLSVL.

This chain links TRBV19 with TRBJ1-5; D remains ambiguous. The V and J ends lost 3 bases and 0 bases respectively, with 9 bases between them. Germline-derived CDR1 and CDR2 are LNHDA and SQIVND (reference sequence). There are 15 residues in the CDR3. This CDR3 reads CASSMEGGSNQPQHF. CDR3 in DNA: TGTGCCAGTAGTATGGAAGGCGGTAGCAATCAGCCCCAGCATTTT.

The chain is built from TRBV29-1 and TRBJ2-1; 7 bases line up with TRBD1. J lost 9 bases, V lost 4 bases, and 9 bases had no gene match. The CDR3 length is 13 residues. Germline V lookup: CDR1 SQVTM, CDR2 ANQGSEA. CDR3 coding DNA: TGCAGCGTTGGACAGGGCAATTCAATTGAGCAGTTCTTC. Translation gives CSVGQGNSIEQFF.

This chain joins TRBV30 and TRBJ2-2; 11 bases agree with TRBD2. The CDR3 has 17 amino acids. V gave up 7 bases and J gave up 0 bases; unmatched junction bases: 10. CDR1 and CDR2 from the germline V gene are GTSNPN and SVGIG (reference sequence). For the CDR3, the DNA is TGTGCCTTCCCTCCGGGACTAGCGGCCCCGAACACCGGGGAGCTGTTTTTT. Residues: CAFPPGLAAPNTGELFF.

This sequence joins TRBV25-1 and TRBJ1-2; D perhaps matches TRBD1 (5 bases). Germline V CDR1 and CDR2: MGHDK, SYGVNS. Trimming took 4 bases from V and 5 from J, leaving 17 bases between them. The CDR3 runs to 15 residues. The CDR3: CASSGPPGGGYGYTF. In DNA form, the CDR3 reads TGTGCCAGCAGTGGCCCCCCCGGGGGGGGGTATGGCTACACCTTC.

The rearrangement links TRBV6-6 to TRBJ2-7; 7 bases fit TRBD2. V shed 4 bases, J shed 4 bases, and the junction held 10 bases outside the gene matches. Germline V gene data show CDR1 as MNHNY and CDR2 as SVGAGI (reference sequence). The CDR3 length is 15 residues. This chain's CDR3 is CASSSVASGIYEQYF. The CDR3 DNA reads TGTGCCAGCAGTTCAGTAGCCAGCGGGATTTACGAGCAGTACTTC.

The V and J genes are TRBV7-2 and TRBJ2-1; D is perhaps TRBD2 (6 bases). CDR1 and CDR2 from the germline V gene are SGHTA and FQGNSA. This CDR3 is 15 amino acids long. Trimming removed 3 bases from V and 7 bases from J, with 16 bases in between. This chain's CDR3 is CASSFWGRLVNEQFF. The CDR3 DNA follows: TGTGCCAGCAGCTTTTGGGGGAGGCTAGTGAATGAGCAGTTCTTC.

This clone was counted only a few times. The rearrangement uses TRBV29-1 and TRBJ2-1; 12 nucleotides align to TRBD2. V lost 1 base, J lost 8 bases, and 6 bases stayed unmatched. The length of the CDR3 is 15 residues. Germline V CDR1 and CDR2: SQVTM, ANQGSEA. CDR3 protein: CSVEGLGLAGDEQFF. The CDR3 bases are TGCAGCGTTGAAGGCCTGGGACTAGCGGGCGATGAGCAGTTCTTC.

V usage is TRBV28 and J usage is TRBJ2-7; TRBD2 agrees at 12 bases. This CDR3 contains 16 residues. CDR1 and CDR2 (germline): MDHEN, SYDVKM. Unmatched junction bases numbered 7, after V lost 4 bases and J lost 3 bases. The CDR3 region is CASSSRTSGTFYEQYF. The CDR3 DNA follows: TGTGCCAGCAGTTCCCGGACTAGCGGGACTTTCTACGAGCAGTACTTC.

The table lists this clone with a count of one. The chain carries TRBV18 and TRBJ2-7; TRBD1 is a possible D gene (5 bases). CDR1 is KGHSH and CDR2 is LQKENI in the germline V gene. The CDR3 runs 13 residues. Trimming removed 3 bases at V and 2 bases at J, with 8 bases between. CDR3 sequence reads: CASSPTVTYEQYF. The CDR3 DNA reads as TGTGCCAGCTCACCGACAGTAACCTACGAGCAGTACTTC.

J is TRBJ1-2 and V is TRBV28, with TRBD1 matching over 11 bases. V lost 6 bases and J lost 5; bases outside the gene matches: 2. CDR3 length: 13 amino acids. CDR1 MDHEN and CDR2 SYDVKM come from the germline V gene. In DNA form, the CDR3 reads TGTGCCAGCAGCCGGGACAGGGGGTATGGCTACACCTTC. The encoded protein is CASSRDRGYGYTF.

The chain combines TRBV5-1 with TRBJ2-2, with D possibly being TRBD1 (6 bases). With 5 bases removed from V and 0 bases from J, the gap between germline ends came to 14 bases. This CDR3 has 16 residues. Looked up from germline, CDR1 is SGHRS and CDR2 is YFSETQ. The CDR3 DNA sequence: TGCGCCAGCAGTCCTGACAGGCACGCGAACACCGGGGAGCTGTTTTTT. Encoded protein: CASSPDRHANTGELFF.

The rearrangement joins TRBV7-8 to TRBJ2-2; possible D gene TRBD2, 6 bases. Germline V gives CDR1 SGHVS, CDR2 FQNEAQ. The CDR3 is 17 residues long. Between the trimmed V and J ends, which lost 3 bases and 1 base, there was a span of 15 bases. The chain's CDR3 is CASSFRRGTRNTGELFF. The CDR3 DNA sequence: TGTGCCAGCAGCTTCCGCCGGGGGACTCGGAACACCGGGGAGCTGTTTTTT.

J is TRBJ2-1 and V is TRBV9, with TRBD2 matching 9 bases. V trimming: 4 bases; J trimming: 7 bases; junction bases outside the gene matches: 9. The CDR3 has 15 amino acids. Germline CDR1 is SGDLS and CDR2 is YYNGEE. In DNA form, the CDR3 reads TGTGCCAGCAGCCGCTCCGGGACTAGCTCTAATGAGCAGTTCTTC. Residues: CASSRSGTSSNEQFF.

The V and J genes are TRBV4-2 and TRBJ1-1; D remains unclear. Germline CDR1 reads LGHNA; CDR2 reads YNFKEQ. Trimming shortened V by 4 bases and J by 2 bases, and 11 bases separated the two germline ends. CDR3 length: 14 residues. The CDR3 nucleotides read TGTGCCAGCAGCCTCCCCGGACTAAACACTGAAGCTTTCTTT. This codes for CASSLPGLNTEAFF.

The chain is built from TRBV19 and TRBJ1-1; 7 bases are shared with TRBD1. The CDR3 is 14 residues long. J gave up 10 bases and V 5 bases, and 13 bases lay outside the gene matches. Germline V CDR1 and CDR2: LNHDA, SQIVND (reference sequence). This chain's CDR3 is CASSLQRQGGGAFF. The DNA for the CDR3 is TGTGCCAGTAGTCTCCAGAGACAGGGCGGCGGAGCTTTCTTT.

This chain connects TRBV6-1 to TRBJ2-6, with a possible D match to TRBD1 (6 bases). The CDR3 runs to 18 residues. Germline V gene data show CDR1 as MNHNS and CDR2 as SASEGT. V shed 0 bases and J shed 4 bases, with 16 bases lying between them. CDR3: CASSEAPLGQRGANVLTF. CDR3 in DNA: TGTGCCAGCAGTGAAGCGCCCCTAGGACAGCGGGGGGCCAACGTCCTGACTTTC.

The chain joins TRBV2 to TRBJ2-7; 7 bases match TRBD1. Trimming cost V 0 bases and J 2 bases; bases outside gene matches: 4. Germline V gene data show CDR1 as SNHLY and CDR2 as FYNNEI. The CDR3 sequence is 15 residues long. CDR3 sequence (DNA): TGTGCCAGCAGTGAAGCAGGGGGCGACCCCTACGAGCAGTACTTC. Its protein product is CASSEAGGDPYEQYF.

The gene calls are TRBV7-2 and TRBJ2-7, with D possibly being TRBD2 (7 bases). Trimming stripped 1 base from V and 9 bases from J, with 13 bases between. CDR3 size: 13 residues. The germline V gene has CDR1 SGHTA and CDR2 FQGNSA. Here the CDR3 DNA reads TGTGCCAGCAGCTTAGGGGCGGGGGCCGGGCAGTACTTC. Protein sequence: CASSLGAGAGQYF. Combining the CDR3 with reference TRBV7-2 and TRBJ2-7 gives the whole variable domain GAGVSQSPSNKVTEKGKDVELRCDPISGHTALYWYRQSLGQGLEFLIYFQGNSAPDKSGLPSDRFSAERTGGSVSTLTIQRTQQEDSAVYLCASSLGAGAGQYFGPGTRLTVT.

The chain carries TRBV10-3 and TRBJ2-7; maybe TRBD1 (5 bases). Germline CDR1 and CDR2: ENHRY and SYGVKD. The CDR3 runs to 14 residues. Trimming removed 11 bases at V and 2 bases at J, with 19 bases between. CDR3 region: CAAQGQLGPYEQYF. CDR3 sequence (DNA): TGTGCCGCTCAAGGACAACTCGGTCCCTACGAGCAGTACTTC.

The chain employs TRBV10-2 and TRBJ2-7; TRBD2 matches 13 bases. Trimming took 6 bases from V and 6 from J; bases not matched to a gene: 5. Looked up from germline, CDR1 is WSHSY and CDR2 is SAAADI. The CDR3 has 14 residues. The CDR3 region is CASRAWTSGSEQYF. DNA of the CDR3: TGCGCCAGCAGAGCATGGACTAGCGGGAGCGAGCAGTACTTC.

The J gene is TRBJ1-3, the V gene TRBV23-1; weak D call: TRBD1 (5 bases). TRBV23-1 is placed among ORFs of uncertain function. CDR3 length: 16 residues. Trimming shortened V by 6 bases and J by 4 bases, and 19 bases separated the two germline ends. CDR3 nucleotides: TGCGCCAGCAGCCACAACGGCTGGGGCATCGGAAACACCATATATTTT. This gives the protein CASSHNGWGIGNTIYF.

This rearrangement joins TRBV19 to TRBJ2-7; tentative D call: TRBD1 (6 bases). Trimming removed 5 bases from V and 3 bases from J, with 11 bases in between. Germline loops: CDR1 LNHDA, CDR2 SQIVND (reference sequence). The CDR3 length is 13 residues. The CDR3 DNA reads as TGTGCCAGTAGTGCAGGGGCAATCTACGAGCAGTACTTC. It codes for CASSAGAIYEQYF.

A single count supports this clone. The chain couples TRBV2 to TRBJ2-3, with D possibly being TRBD2 (6 bases). The V gene lost 5 bases and the J gene lost 4 bases, with 10 bases spanning the gap. The CDR3 covers 13 residues. Germline V gene lookup returns CDR1 SNHLY and CDR2 FYNNEI. The CDR3 region has the DNA TGTGCCAGCAGTTCAGGAGGGGCAGATACGCAGTATTTT. Protein sequence: CASSSGGADTQYF. Full variable domain (rest looked up from reference TRBV2 and TRBJ2-3): EPEVTQTPSHQVTQMGQEVILRCVPISNHLYFYWYRQILGQKVEFLVSFYNNEISEKSEIFDDQFSVERPDGSNFTLKIRSTKLEDSAMYFCASSSGGADTQYFGPGTRLTVL.